This T cell receptor beta chain was sequenced for a study of blood T cell repertoires in COVID-19. Study-level information: Specimens from acute and convalescent COVID-19 originated in the United States, Italy and Spain. Sources were T cells, B-cell-depleted T cells, or PBMCs; the material itself was cDNA or gDNA.

This table comes from immunoSEQ multiplex PCR, and its TCRdb copy is limited to in-frame clones, with some not included. Among tens of thousands of clones listed, more than 75% were seen once. CDR1 and CDR2 (germline): KGHSH, LQKENI. V gave up 3 bases and J gave up 4 bases; unmatched junction bases: 4. This CDR3 is built from 15 residues. Sample: peripheral blood. This clonotype was obtained from a man between 65 and 79 years old with acute or convalescent COVID-19. V and J are TRBV18 and TRBJ2-7; 12 nucleotides line up with TRBD2. CDR3 in amino acids: CASSPRLAGVYEQYF. The CDR3 DNA is TGTGCCAGCTCACCCCGACTAGCGGGAGTTTACGAGCAGTACTTC. Filled out from reference TRBV18 and TRBJ2-7, the complete variable domain reads NAGVMQNPRHLVRRRGQEARLRCSPMKGHSHVYWYRQLPEEGLKFMVYLQKENIIDESGMPKERFSAEFPKEGPSILRIQQVVRGDSAAYFCASSPRLAGVYEQYFGPGTRLTVT.